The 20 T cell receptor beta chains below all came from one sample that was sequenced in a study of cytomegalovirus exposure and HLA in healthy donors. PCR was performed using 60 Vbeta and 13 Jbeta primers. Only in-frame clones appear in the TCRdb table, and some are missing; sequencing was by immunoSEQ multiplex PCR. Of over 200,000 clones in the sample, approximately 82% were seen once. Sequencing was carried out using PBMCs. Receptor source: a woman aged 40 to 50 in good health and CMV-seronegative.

The CDR3 DNA reads TGTGCCAGCAGCAAAAGGGACAGGGGAAATCAGCCCCAGCATTTT. Encoded protein: CASSKRDRGNQPQHF. The genes are TRBV21-1 and TRBJ1-5; the listed D gene, TRBD1, was not tested against the DNA. TRBV21-1 is an annotated pseudogene. CDR3 length equals 15 residues.

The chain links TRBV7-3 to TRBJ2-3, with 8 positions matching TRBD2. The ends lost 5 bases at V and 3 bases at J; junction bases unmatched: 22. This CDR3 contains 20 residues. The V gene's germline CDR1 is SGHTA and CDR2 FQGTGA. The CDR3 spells CASSPSSRAGGWGGTDTQYF. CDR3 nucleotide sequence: TGTGCCAGCAGCCCCTCCTCAAGGGCGGGGGGCTGGGGGGGGACAGATACGCAGTATTTT.

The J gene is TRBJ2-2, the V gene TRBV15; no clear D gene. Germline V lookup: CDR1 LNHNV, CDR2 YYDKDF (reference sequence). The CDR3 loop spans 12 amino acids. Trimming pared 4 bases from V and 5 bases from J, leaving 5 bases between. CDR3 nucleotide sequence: TGTGCCACCAGCACCTCGACCGGGGAGCTGTTTTTT. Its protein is CATSTSTGELFF.

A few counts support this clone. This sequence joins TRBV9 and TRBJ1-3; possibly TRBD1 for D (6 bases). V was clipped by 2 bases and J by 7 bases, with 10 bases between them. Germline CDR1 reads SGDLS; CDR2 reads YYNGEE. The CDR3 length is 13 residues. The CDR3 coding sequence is TGTGCCAGCAGCGTTACAGGGACGAACACCATATATTTT. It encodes CASSVTGTNTIYF.

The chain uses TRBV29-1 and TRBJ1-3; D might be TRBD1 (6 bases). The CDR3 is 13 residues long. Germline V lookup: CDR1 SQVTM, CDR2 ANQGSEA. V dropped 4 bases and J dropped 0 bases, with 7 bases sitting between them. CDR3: CSVGTVSGNTIYF. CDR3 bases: TGCAGCGTTGGGACAGTCTCTGGAAACACCATATATTTT.

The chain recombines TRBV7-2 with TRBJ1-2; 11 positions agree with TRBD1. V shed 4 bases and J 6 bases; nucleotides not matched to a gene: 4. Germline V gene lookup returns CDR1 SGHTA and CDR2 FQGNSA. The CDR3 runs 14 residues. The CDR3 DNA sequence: TGTGCCAGCAGCTCGGGACAGGGGGTCGATGGCTACACCTTC. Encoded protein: CASSSGQGVDGYTF.

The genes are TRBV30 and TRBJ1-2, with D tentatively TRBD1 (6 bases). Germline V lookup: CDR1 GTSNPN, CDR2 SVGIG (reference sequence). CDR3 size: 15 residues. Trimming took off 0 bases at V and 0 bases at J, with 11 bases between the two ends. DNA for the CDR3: TGTGCCTGGAGTGTAATGGGGGCCACTAACTATGGCTACACCTTC. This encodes CAWSVMGATNYGYTF.

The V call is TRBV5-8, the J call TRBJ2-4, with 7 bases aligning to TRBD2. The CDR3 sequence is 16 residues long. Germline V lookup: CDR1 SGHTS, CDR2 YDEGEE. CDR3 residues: CERAGRGGEAKNIQYF. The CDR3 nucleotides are TGTGAGAGGGCAGGGAGGGGTGGTGAGGCCAAAAACATTCAGTACTTC. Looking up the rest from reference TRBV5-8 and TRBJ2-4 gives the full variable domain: EAGVTQSPTHLIKTRGQQATLRCSPISGHTSVYWYQQALGLGLQFLLWYDEGEERNRGNFPPRFSGRQFPNYSSELNVNALELEDSALYLCERAGRGGEAKNIQYFGAGTRLSVL.

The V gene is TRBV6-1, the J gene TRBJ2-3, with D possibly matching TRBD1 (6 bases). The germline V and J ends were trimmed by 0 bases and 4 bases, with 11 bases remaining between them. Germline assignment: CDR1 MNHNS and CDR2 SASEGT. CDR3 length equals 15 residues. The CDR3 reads CASSEADRGPDTQYF. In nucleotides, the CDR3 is TGTGCCAGCAGTGAAGCGGACAGAGGGCCAGATACGCAGTATTTT.

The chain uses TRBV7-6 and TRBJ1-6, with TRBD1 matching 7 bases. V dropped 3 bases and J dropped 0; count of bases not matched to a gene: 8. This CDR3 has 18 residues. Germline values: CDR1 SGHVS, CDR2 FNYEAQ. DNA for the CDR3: TGTGCCAGCAGCTTCAGGACAGGAATTAGCTCCTATAATTCACCCCTCCACTTT. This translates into CASSFRTGISSYNSPLHF.

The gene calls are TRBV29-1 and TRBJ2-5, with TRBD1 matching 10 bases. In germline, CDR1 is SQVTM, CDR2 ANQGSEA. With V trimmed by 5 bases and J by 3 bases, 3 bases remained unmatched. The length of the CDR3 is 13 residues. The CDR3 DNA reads TGCAGCGTTAGGACAGGGGGTAAAGAGACCCAGTACTTC. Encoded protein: CSVRTGGKETQYF.

The DNA for the CDR3 is TGTGCCAGCAGCGTAGGGGACAGGGGGTATACTAACTATGGCTACACCTTC. Protein product: CASSVGDRGYTNYGYTF. The chain uses TRBV9 and TRBJ1-2; 11 nucleotides match TRBD1. The CDR3 is made up of 17 amino acids. In germline, CDR1 is SGDLS, CDR2 YYNGEE. V lost 0 bases and J lost 0; bases outside the gene matches: 4.

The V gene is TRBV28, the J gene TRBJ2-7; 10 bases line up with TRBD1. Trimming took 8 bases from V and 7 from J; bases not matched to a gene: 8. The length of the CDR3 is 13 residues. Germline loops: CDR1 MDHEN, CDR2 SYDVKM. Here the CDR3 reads CASSGTGEIEQYF. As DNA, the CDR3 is TGTGCCAGCTCCGGGACAGGGGAAATTGAGCAGTACTTC.

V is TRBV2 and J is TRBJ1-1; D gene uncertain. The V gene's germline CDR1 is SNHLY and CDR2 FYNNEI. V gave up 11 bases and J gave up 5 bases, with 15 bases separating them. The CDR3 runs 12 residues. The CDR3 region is CAGAREATEAFF. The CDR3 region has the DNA TGTGCCGGAGCTAGGGAGGCGACTGAAGCTTTCTTT. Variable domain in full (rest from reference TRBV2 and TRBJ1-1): EPEVTQTPSHQVTQMGQEVILRCVPISNHLYFYWYRQILGQKVEFLVSFYNNEISEKSEIFDDQFSVERPDGSNFTLKIRSTKLEDSAMYFCAGAREATEAFFGQGTRLTVV.

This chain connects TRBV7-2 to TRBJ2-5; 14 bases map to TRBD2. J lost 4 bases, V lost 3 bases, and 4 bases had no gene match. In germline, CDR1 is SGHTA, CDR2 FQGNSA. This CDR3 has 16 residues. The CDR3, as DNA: TGTGCCAGCAGCTTCGGACTAGCGGGGGGTGGAGAGACCCAGTACTTC. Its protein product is CASSFGLAGGGETQYF.

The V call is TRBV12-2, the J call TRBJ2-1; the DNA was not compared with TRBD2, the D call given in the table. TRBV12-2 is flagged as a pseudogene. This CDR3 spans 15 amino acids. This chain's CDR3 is CASRARTGGDNEQFF. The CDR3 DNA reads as TGTGCAAGTCGCGCTAGAACGGGGGGCGACAATGAGCAGTTCTTC.

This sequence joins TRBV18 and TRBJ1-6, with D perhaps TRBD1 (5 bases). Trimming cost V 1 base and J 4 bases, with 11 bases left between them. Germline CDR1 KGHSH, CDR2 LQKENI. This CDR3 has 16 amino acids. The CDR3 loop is CASSPRGVRYNSPLHF. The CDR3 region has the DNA TGTGCCAGCTCACCACGGGGGGTGAGATATAATTCACCCCTCCACTTT.

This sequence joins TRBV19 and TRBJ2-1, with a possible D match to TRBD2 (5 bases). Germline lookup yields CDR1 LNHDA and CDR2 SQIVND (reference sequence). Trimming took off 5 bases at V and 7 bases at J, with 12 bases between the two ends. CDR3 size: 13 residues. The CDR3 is CASSGLLGNEQFF. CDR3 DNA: TGTGCCAGTAGTGGCTTACTAGGGAATGAGCAGTTCTTC. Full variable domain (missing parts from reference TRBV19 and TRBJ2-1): DGGITQSPKYLFRKEGQNVTLSCEQNLNHDAMYWYRQDPGQGLRLIYYSQIVNDFQKGDIAEGYSVSREKKESFPLTVTSAQKNPTAFYLCASSGLLGNEQFFGPGTRLTVL.

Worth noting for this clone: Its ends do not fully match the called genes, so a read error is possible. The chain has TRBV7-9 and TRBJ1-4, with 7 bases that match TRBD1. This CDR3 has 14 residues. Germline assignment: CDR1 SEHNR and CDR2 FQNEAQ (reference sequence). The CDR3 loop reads CSSSLDRDGEKLFF. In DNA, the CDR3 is TGTTCCAGCAGCCTTGACAGGGACGGCGAAAAACTGTTTTTT.

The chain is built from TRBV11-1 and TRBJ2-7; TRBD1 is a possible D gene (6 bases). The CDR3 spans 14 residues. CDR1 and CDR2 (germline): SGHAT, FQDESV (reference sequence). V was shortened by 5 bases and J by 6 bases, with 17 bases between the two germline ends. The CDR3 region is CASSRLTGPGEQYF. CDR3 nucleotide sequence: TGTGCCAGCAGCCGCTTGACAGGCCCTGGCGAGCAGTACTTC.